This T cell receptor (beta chain) appears in the sequencing data of a study of Ad26.COV2.S vaccination and SARS-CoV-2 variants. For the study at large: Ad26.COV2.S was injected intramuscularly once or twice, 56 days apart.

J gave up 2 bases and V 7 bases, and 10 bases lay outside the gene matches. Germline values: CDR1 SGHVS, CDR2 FQNEAQ. The CDR3 has 15 residues. Sample treatment: approximately 18 received Ad26.COV2.S at low or high dose, single or two shots; five or six received placebo; per-sample allocation not given. Specimens were obtained on day 63 following the first vaccine or placebo injection. General study findings and limits: The TCR breadth and depth analyses may have produced an underestimate of total T cell responses.

Worth noting for this clone: Its target is unknown.

Only in-frame clones appear in the TCRdb table, and some are missing; sequencing was by immunoSEQ multiplex PCR. Among about 240,000 clones listed, over 75% were seen once. This receptor was identified in a person aged 18-65 years who received the Ad26.COV2.S COVID-19 vaccine or a placebo. The J gene is TRBJ2-5, the V gene TRBV7-8; 7 bases line up with TRBD2. Material: peripheral blood, obtained in a trial of Ad26.COV2.S vaccine versus placebo. The CDR3 is CASIPIRGRQETQYF. The CDR3 coding sequence is TGTGCCAGCATCCCAATCCGCGGGAGACAAGAGACCCAGTACTTC.